The rows below give T cell receptor beta chains drawn from one sample of a study of blood T cells in healthy people across ages. TCRdb itself ran the 5' RACE reads through MiXCR, one entry per CDR3 protein. The table lists about 1 million distinct CDR3 sequences, 20% to 25% of them singletons, with 0.75% in the top ten. These data are also associated with another study on T cells of mothers and their children.

The specimen sequenced was blood. Receptors originate from a girl aged 2-9 years in good health. CDR3s include the opening cysteine and the closing phenylalanine or tryptophan. The order of the fields is D gene, clone size, V gene, J gene, CDR3 protein, CDR3 DNA. D genes are given only for firm matches. Rows give clone size only sometimes, using once, few, many, or a class for an expanded clone.

d_gene: TRBD2; abundance: many; v_gene: TRBV7-2; j_gene: TRBJ2-7; CDR3aa: CASSLEASGSYEQYF; CDR3nt: TGTGCCAGCAGCTTAGAGGCTAGCGGCTCCTACGAGCAGTACTTC
d_gene: NA; abundance: NA; v_gene: TRBV29-1; j_gene: TRBJ2-3; CDR3aa: CSVAMRLNTDTQYF; CDR3nt: TGCAGCGTTGCTATGAGGCTAAACACAGATACGCAGTATTTT
d_gene: NA; abundance: NA; v_gene: TRBV7-9; j_gene: TRBJ2-5; CDR3aa: CASNPRGLQETQYF; CDR3nt: TGTGCCAGCAACCCGCGGGGGCTCCAAGAGACCCAGTACTTC
d_gene: TRBD1; abundance: NA; v_gene: TRBV25-1; j_gene: TRBJ2-3; CDR3aa: CASTGQGRTDTQYF; CDR3nt: TGTGCCAGCACCGGACAGGGAAGGACAGATACGCAGTATTTT
d_gene: NA; abundance: NA; v_gene: TRBV6-5; j_gene: TRBJ2-7; CDR3aa: CASSYSQGTDEQYF; CDR3nt: TGTGCCAGCAGTTACTCTCAGGGTACGGACGAGCAGTACTTC
d_gene: NA; abundance: NA; v_gene: TRBV3-1; j_gene: TRBJ1-4; CDR3aa: CASSQDLPGVVDEKLFF; CDR3nt: TGTGCCAGCAGCCAAGATTTACCGGGTGTCGTGGATGAAAAACTGTTTTTT
d_gene: NA; abundance: few; v_gene: TRBV29-1; j_gene: TRBJ2-1; CDR3aa: CSVAFGEQFF; CDR3nt: TGCAGCGTTGCATTCGGTGAGCAGTTCTTC
d_gene: TRBD2; abundance: once; v_gene: TRBV3-1; j_gene: TRBJ2-7; CDR3aa: CASSQPPGRGSYEQYF; CDR3nt: TGTGCCAGCAGCCAACCTCCCGGGAGGGGCTCCTACGAGCAGTACTTC
d_gene: TRBD2; abundance: NA; v_gene: TRBV9; j_gene: TRBJ2-3; CDR3aa: CASSPTSGGDTQYF; CDR3nt: TGTGCCAGCAGCCCGACTAGCGGGGGGGATACGCAGTATTTT
d_gene: TRBD2; abundance: NA; v_gene: TRBV3-1; j_gene: TRBJ2-5; CDR3aa: CASSQVSGAYQETQYF; CDR3nt: TGTGCCAGCAGCCAAGTTAGCGGGGCCTACCAAGAGACCCAGTACTTC
d_gene: NA; abundance: NA; v_gene: TRBV29-1; j_gene: TRBJ1-1; CDR3aa: CSVDTGRRSTEAFF; CDR3nt: TGCAGCGTTGATACCGGGCGAAGGTCCACTGAAGCTTTCTTT